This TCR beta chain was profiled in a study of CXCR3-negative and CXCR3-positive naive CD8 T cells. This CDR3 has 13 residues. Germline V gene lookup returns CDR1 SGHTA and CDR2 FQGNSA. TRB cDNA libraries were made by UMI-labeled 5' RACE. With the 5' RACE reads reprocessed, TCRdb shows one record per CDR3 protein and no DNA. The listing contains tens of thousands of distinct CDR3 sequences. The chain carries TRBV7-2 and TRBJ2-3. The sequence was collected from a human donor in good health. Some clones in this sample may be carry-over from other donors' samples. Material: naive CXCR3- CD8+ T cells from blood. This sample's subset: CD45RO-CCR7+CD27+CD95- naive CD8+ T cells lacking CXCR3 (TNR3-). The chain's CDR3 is CASSKPTTDTQYF.